These T cell receptor beta chains were read from a single sample in a study of cytomegalovirus exposure and HLA in healthy donors. Clones were sequenced by immunoSEQ multiplex PCR, and TCRdb holds only the in-frame ones, with some missing. The data contain roughly 160,000 clones, over 75% of them seen just once; the ten biggest clones take up approximately 2.4%. Sequenced: PBMCs. The origin of the receptors is a male donor in good health and CMV-seronegative. Each CDR3 is given with its conserved first and last residue. Fields, in order: clone size, V gene, D gene, J gene, CDR3 protein, CDR3 DNA. D genes are given only for firm matches. Size is omitted from some rows. Given values are once, few, many or a class for expanded clones.

>.|TRBV14|.|TRBJ1-3
CASSPFGAISGNTIYF
TGTGCCAGCAGCCCCTTTGGGGCGATCTCTGGAAACACCATATATTTT
>.|TRBV7-9|.|TRBJ2-2
CASRRQETGELFF
TGTGCCAGCAGGAGACAGGAGACCGGGGAGCTGTTTTTT
>.|TRBV6-5|.|TRBJ2-7
CASSSPRRSSYEQYF
TGTGCCAGCAGTTCTCCGCGACGGAGCTCCTACGAGCAGTACTTC
>.|TRBV6-5|TRBD1|TRBJ1-1
CASSYTAGTGAAFF
TGTGCCAGCAGTTACACAGCCGGGACAGGGGCCGCTTTCTTT
>.|TRBV19|TRBD1|TRBJ1-5
CASVGTAPNQPQHF
TGTGCCAGCGTAGGGACAGCCCCGAATCAGCCCCAGCATTTT
>.|TRBV11-2|TRBD1|TRBJ2-1
CASSRTGLGYNEQFF
TGTGCCAGCAGCAGGACAGGGTTGGGTTACAATGAGCAGTTCTTC
>.|TRBV14|.|TRBJ1-3
CASSQIRGPGNTIYF
TGTGCCAGCAGCCAAATCCGAGGTCCGGGAAACACCATATATTTT
>once|TRBV19|.|TRBJ2-7
CASSIGGGSRYEQYF
TGTGCCAGTAGTATAGGAGGTGGATCGAGATACGAGCAGTACTTC
>.|TRBV5-1|.|TRBJ1-5
CASSRGGGNQPQHF
TGCGCCAGCAGCCGAGGGGGTGGCAATCAGCCCCAGCATTTT
>.|TRBV6-1|TRBD1|TRBJ1-5
CASSEPVGDRGYQPQHF
TGTGCCAGCAGTGAACCGGTGGGGGACAGGGGCTATCAGCCCCAGCATTTT
>.|TRBV7-9|TRBD2|TRBJ2-3
CASSPLRGETDTQYF
TGTGCCAGCAGCCCTTTGCGGGGGGAGACAGATACGCAGTATTTT
>.|TRBV18|.|TRBJ1-5
CASSRGSLNNQPQHF
TGTGCCAGCTCCCGGGGATCCCTCAACAATCAGCCCCAGCATTTT
>.|TRBV2|.|TRBJ2-5
CASTVAQAAGETQYF
TGTGCCAGCACCGTTGCTCAGGCGGCGGGGGAGACCCAGTACTTC
>.|TRBV2|.|TRBJ1-2
CASTSNGYYGYTF
TGTGCCAGCACTTCAAACGGGTACTATGGCTACACCTTC
>.|TRBV14|TRBD1|TRBJ1-2
CASSQGQTYGYTF
TGTGCCAGCAGCCAGGGACAGACCTATGGCTACACCTTC
>.|TRBV5-4|.|TRBJ1-2
CASSLAREGVYGYTF
TGTGCCAGCAGCTTGGCCAGGGAGGGGGTTTATGGTTACACCTTC
>.|TRBV19|.|TRBJ2-1
CASSIGGGARSYNEQFF
TGTGCCAGTAGTATCGGAGGGGGGGCCCGCTCCTACAATGAGCAGTTCTTC
>few|TRBV6-4|.|TRBJ1-6
CASSEGGGLVSPLHF
TGTGCCAGCAGTGAAGGCGGCGGGCTGGTTTCACCCCTCCACTTT
>once|TRBV11-2|.|TRBJ2-2
CASSFGRGQRRVTGELFF
TGTGCCAGCAGCTTCGGCAGGGGCCAGCGCCGGGTCACCGGGGAGCTGTTTTTT
>.|TRBV29-1|.|TRBJ1-3
CSVARGGTIYF
TGCAGCGTCGCCCGGGGAGGCACCATATATTTT
>.|TRBV12-5|.|TRBJ2-5
CASGDRNQETQYF
TGTGCTAGTGGGGACAGAAACCAAGAGACCCAGTACTTC